This T cell receptor (beta chain) was obtained from a study of T cell clones after liver transplantation (dated by TCRdb to between 2019 and 2020). About the investigation overall: The samples were obtained from ITN030ST, a randomized trial that attempted immunosuppression withdrawal within 2 years after liver transplantation. Donor-reactive T cell clones were identified by TCRbeta sequencing after a pre-transplant mixed lymphocyte reaction and then tracked in post-transplant blood. Third party-reactive TCRbeta sequences were also identified from pre-transplant MLRs to serve as an antigen-independent comparator for donor-reactive sequences. Of the eight recipients, a few were HCV-positive, while the remaining recipients had been transplanted for non-autoimmune, non-viral indications. Subjects received no induction therapy and standard immunosuppression until randomization at 12-24 months post-transplant. To count as tolerant, a recipient had to stay completely off immunosuppression for at least one year without liver enzymes climbing beyond twice the upper limit of normal. Blood samples were collected pre-transplant, pre-randomization before withdrawal, and post-randomization after either full withdrawal or failed withdrawal. A cohort of 8 liver transplant recipients was studied, of whom 3 were classified as tolerant and 5 as non-tolerant. General findings and caveats noted by the study authors: Because of small, heterogeneous patient numbers and non-standardized post-transplant time points, the conclusions were only preliminary. When repertoire turnover was accounted for, significantly reduced detection of donor-reactive sequences was found in 7 of 8 subjects for CD4 and in 8 of 8 subjects for CD8. Circulating donor-reactive CD4 TCRbeta sequences fell significantly post-transplant in most of the 8 subjects, irrespective of tolerance or HCV status. Donor-reactive sequences decreased more than third party-reactive sequences, which suggests partial antigen-specific deletion that was not related to withdrawal success. Because no allograft tissue specimens were available, donor-reactive T cells may have migrated into the graft instead of being deleted. Low numbers of available donor cells limited the measurable donor-reactive repertoire in two subjects.

This clone occurred a few times. Its antigen specificity is not known. No base qualities exist here, and no much larger clone lies one base off it. From the germline V gene (reference sequence), CDR1 is SGHNT and CDR2 is YYREEE. V lost 2 bases and J lost 5 bases; the stretch between them is 7 bases long. Measured from the cysteine to the phenylalanine, the CDR3 is 12 residues long. Of all the DNA, just the CDR3 is kept, 36 bases in frame from base 1. Thawed unstimulated PBMCs were stained for CD3, CD4 and CD8 and FACS-sorted into CD3+CD4+ and CD3+CD8+ populations. Each of the 8 studied subjects was randomized to immunosuppression withdrawal. The Qiagen DNeasy Blood and Tissue Kit was used to isolate genomic DNA. Frozen genomic DNA underwent high-throughput TCRbeta CDR3 sequencing by immunoSEQ, including PCR amplification, mapping, bias correction and internal controls. From the authors' description of their analysis: Productive rearrangements were retained, and unique TCRbeta sequences were defined by the CDR3 nucleotide sequence together with the V and J gene. For classification of a sequence as donor-reactive, at least 5-fold expansion in CFSE-low cells relative to unstimulated pre-transplant cells and a frequency of at least 0.01% were required. To ensure at least 90% detection power, minimum frequency thresholds were set for each subject based on that subject's lowest-template unstimulated sample. Jensen-Shannon divergence between the top 1000 TCRbeta sequences after and before transplant was used to measure repertoire turnover. Two-sided Fisher's exact tests were used to test for changes in how often donor-reactive sequences were detected. The clones in this table, taken by TCRdb from immuneACCESS, are in-frame only. Not every clone is retained; where verified, under half of the shortfall comes from an unresolved V gene, and the cause of the rest is unknown. Clonal size and the V and J genes are those of that table, whereas D and trimming came from the DNA. This sample comprises 65,000 to 80,000 clones, 83% of them detected only once. The ten most abundant clones make up less than 3% of the sample.

Here the chain combines TRBV5-4 and TRBJ1-2; the D gene cannot be resolved reliably. The source was CD4+ T cells from blood, collected at the 22-month timepoint. This receptor was taken from a human patient who received a liver transplant. Once a transplant has taken place, some T cells may be donor derived. CDR3 region: CASSLPEYGYTF. Read as DNA, the sequence is TGTGCCAGCAGCTTACCCGAATATGGCTACACCTTC.